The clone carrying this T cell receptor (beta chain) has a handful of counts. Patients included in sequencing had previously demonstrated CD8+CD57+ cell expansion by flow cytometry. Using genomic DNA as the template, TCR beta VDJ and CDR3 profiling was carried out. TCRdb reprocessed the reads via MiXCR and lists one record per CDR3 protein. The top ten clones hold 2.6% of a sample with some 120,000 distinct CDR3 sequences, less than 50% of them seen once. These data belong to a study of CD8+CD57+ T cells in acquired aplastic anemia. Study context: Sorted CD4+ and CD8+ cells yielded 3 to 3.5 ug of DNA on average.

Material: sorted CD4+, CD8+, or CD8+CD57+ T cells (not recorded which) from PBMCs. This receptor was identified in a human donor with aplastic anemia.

The CDR3 DNA reads TGTGCCACCAGCAGGGATAACAGGGGGCAGGGTGGCTACACCTTC. Residues: CATSRDNRGQGGYTF. This chain connects TRBV15 to TRBJ1-2; 9 nucleotides align to TRBD1. The CDR3 is 15 residues long. After removal of 3 bases from V and 7 bases from J, the junction contained 9 bases not matched to a gene. Per germline, CDR1 LNHNV and CDR2 YYDKDF (reference sequence). The variable domain in full, with the rest retrieved from reference TRBV15 and TRBJ1-2, is DAMVIQNPRYQVTQFGKPVTLSCSQTLNHNVMYWYQQKSSQAPKLLFHYYDKDFNNEADTPDNFQSRRPNTSFCFLDIRSPGLGDTAMYLCATSRDNRGQGGYTFGSGTRLTVV.